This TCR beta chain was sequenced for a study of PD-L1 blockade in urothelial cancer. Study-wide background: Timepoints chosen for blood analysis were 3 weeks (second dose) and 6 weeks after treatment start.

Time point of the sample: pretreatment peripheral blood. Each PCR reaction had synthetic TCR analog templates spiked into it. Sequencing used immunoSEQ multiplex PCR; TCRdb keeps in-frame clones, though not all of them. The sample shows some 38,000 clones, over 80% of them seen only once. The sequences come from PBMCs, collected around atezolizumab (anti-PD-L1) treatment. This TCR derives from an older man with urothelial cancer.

The CDR3 sequence is CASSGRGNEKLFF. The CDR3 DNA reads TGTGCCAGCAGCGGAAGGGGTAATGAAAAACTGTTTTTT. The V gene is TRBV7-2, the J gene TRBJ1-4; TRBD1 is a possible D gene (5 bases). Germline-derived CDR1 and CDR2 are SGHTA and FQGNSA. The CDR3 extends over 13 amino acids. Trimming cost V 5 bases and J 4 bases, with 8 bases left between them.